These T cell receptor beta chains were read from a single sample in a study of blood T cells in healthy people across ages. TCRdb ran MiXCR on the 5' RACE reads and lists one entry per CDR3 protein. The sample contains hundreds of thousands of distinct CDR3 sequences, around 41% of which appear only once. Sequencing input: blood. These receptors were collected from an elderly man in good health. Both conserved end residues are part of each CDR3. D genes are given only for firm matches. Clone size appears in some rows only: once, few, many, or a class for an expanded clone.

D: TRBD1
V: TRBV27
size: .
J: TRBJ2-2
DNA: TGTGCCAGCTGGGACAGGAACACCGGGGAGCTGTTTTTT
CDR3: CASWDRNTGELFF

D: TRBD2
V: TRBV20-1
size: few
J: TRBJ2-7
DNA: TGCAGCGCCGGACTAGCGGACGAGCAGTACTTC
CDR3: CSAGLADEQYF

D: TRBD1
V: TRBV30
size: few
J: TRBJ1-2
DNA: TGTGCCTGGAGCTGGACCGGGACAGGGGAATATGGTGGCTACACCTTC
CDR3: CAWSWTGTGEYGGYTF

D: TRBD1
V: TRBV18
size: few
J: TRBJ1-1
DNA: TGTGCCAGCTCACCGACAGGGGTGAACACTGAAGCTTTCTTT
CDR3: CASSPTGVNTEAFF

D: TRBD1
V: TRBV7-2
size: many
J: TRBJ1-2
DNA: TGTGCCAGCAGCCCCCCAAGGACAGGGTTAGGCTACACCTTC
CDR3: CASSPPRTGLGYTF

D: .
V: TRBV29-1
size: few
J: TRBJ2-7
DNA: TGCAGCGTTGCGGCTAAGCCTTCCTACGAGCAGTACTTC
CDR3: CSVAAKPSYEQYF

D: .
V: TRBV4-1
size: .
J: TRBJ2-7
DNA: TGCGCCAGCAGCCAAGACCCACTAGAGACCTACGAGCAGTACTTC
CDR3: CASSQDPLETYEQYF

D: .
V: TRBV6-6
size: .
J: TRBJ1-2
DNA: TGTGCCAGCAGTCGGACCGGGACGGACTATGGCTACACCTTC
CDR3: CASSRTGTDYGYTF

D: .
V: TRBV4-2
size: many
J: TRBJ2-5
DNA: TGTGCCAGCAGCCAAGCGGTAAGGGGACTCGGCCAAGAGACCCAGTACTTC
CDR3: CASSQAVRGLGQETQYF

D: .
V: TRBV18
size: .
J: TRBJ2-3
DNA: TGTGCCAGCTCACGATTAGAAATGACAAGCACAGATACGCAGTATTTT
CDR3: CASSRLEMTSTDTQYF

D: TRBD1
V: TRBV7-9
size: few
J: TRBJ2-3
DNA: TGTGCCAGCAGCTTACAACAGGGGAAAAATACGCAGTATTTT
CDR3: CASSLQQGKNTQYF

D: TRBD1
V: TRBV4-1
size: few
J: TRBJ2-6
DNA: TGCGCCAGCAGCCAAGATCGACAGGGGGCCGGCTCTGGGGCCAACGTCCTGACTTTC
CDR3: CASSQDRQGAGSGANVLTF

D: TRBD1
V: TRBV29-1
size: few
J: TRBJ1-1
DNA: TGCAGCGTTGAAAATCGTGCAGGGGGGGAGGAAGCTTTCTTT
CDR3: CSVENRAGGEEAFF

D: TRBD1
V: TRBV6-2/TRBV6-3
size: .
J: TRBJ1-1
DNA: TGTGCCAGCAGCAGACAGGGACTCTCGCTCACTGAAGCTTTCTTT
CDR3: CASSRQGLSLTEAFF

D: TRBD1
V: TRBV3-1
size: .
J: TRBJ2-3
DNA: TGTGCCAGCAGCTACAGACAGGGCCTGACAGATACGCAGTATTTT
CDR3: CASSYRQGLTDTQYF

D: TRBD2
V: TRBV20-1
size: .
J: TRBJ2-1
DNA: TGCAGTGCTAGAGATGGGGCGGGAGGGCGGAACAATGAGCAGTTCTTC
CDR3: CSARDGAGGRNNEQFF

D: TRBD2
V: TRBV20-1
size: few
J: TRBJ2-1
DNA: TGCAGTGCTAGAGATCCTAAGCGGGGGGGTTCCTACAATGAGCAGTTCTTC
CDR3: CSARDPKRGGSYNEQFF

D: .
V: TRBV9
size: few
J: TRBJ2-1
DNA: TGTGCCAGCAGCCCCCGGGGGGCCGGAAGTGAGCAGTTCTTC
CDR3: CASSPRGAGSEQFF

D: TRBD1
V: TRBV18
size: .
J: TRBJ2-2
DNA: TGTGCCAGCTCACCGAGGACAGGGTCTGACACCGGGGAGCTGTTTTTT
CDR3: CASSPRTGSDTGELFF

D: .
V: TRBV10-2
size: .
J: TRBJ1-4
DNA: TGCGCCAGCAGTGATGTGACAGGTGTACTGTTTTTT
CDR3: CASSDVTGVLFF

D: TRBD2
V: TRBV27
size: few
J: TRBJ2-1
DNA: TGTGCCAGCAGTGCGACTAGCGGGGGGGCCATTCGCGAGCAGTTCTTC
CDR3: CASSATSGGAIREQFF

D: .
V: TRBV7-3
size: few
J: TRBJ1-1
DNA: TGTGCCAGCAGCTTCGGCTTGAACACTGAAGCTTTCTTT
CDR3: CASSFGLNTEAFF

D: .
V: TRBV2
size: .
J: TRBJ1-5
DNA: TGTGCCAGCAGCGAAGGACTCCAGGGTCAGCCCCAGCATTTT
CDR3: CASSEGLQGQPQHF

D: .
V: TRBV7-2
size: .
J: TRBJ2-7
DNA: TGTGCCAGCAGCGCTAGTATAACAGGGAGAGATGAGCAGTACTTC
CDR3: CASSASITGRDEQYF

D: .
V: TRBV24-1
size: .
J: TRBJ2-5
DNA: TGTGCCGCCAGTCATCCTGGATCAGGGAGAGAGACCCAGTACTTC
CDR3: CAASHPGSGRETQYF

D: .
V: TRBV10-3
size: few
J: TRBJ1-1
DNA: TGTGCCATCAGTGAGACCACAGAGAACACTGAAGCTTTCTTT
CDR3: CAISETTENTEAFF

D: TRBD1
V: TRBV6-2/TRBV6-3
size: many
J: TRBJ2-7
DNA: TGTGCCAGCAGTGATCCGGGACAGAAGTACTTC
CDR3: CASSDPGQKYF

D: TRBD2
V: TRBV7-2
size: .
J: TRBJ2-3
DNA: TGTGCCGGCAGCCTAGCTAGCGGGAGGGATGATACGCAGTATTTT
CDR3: CAGSLASGRDDTQYF

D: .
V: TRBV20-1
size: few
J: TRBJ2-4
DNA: TGCAGTGCAACTGGATCGGCACCCAAAAACATTCAGTACTTC
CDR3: CSATGSAPKNIQYF

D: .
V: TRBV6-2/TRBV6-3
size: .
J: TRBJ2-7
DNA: TGTGCCAGCAGTTACTCGGTCAGCCAAAGCTCCTACGAGCAGTACTTC
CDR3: CASSYSVSQSSYEQYF

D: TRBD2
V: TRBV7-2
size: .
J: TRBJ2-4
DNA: TGTGCCAGCAGCCTGACCGGGACTAGCGGGAGGGCCGGTGCCAAAAACATTCAGTACTTC
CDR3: CASSLTGTSGRAGAKNIQYF

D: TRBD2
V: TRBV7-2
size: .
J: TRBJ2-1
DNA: TGTGCCAGCAGCTTGTGGTTAGCGGGAGACTCTAATGAGCAGTTCTTC
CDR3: CASSLWLAGDSNEQFF